This T cell receptor (beta chain) was sequenced during a study of breast tumors, draining lymph nodes, adjacent tissues. Study observations and caveats: Luminal-like breast cancer showed significantly higher tumor–nontumor repertoire similarity than basal-like. The lymph node origin of tumor T cells was framed as consistent with a hypothesis, not demonstrated.

Axillary draining lymph nodes of breast cancer patients supplied the node samples. As concerns this clonotype: The antigen remains undetermined.

TCRdb used MiXCR to reprocess the multiplex PCR reads, holding one entry per CDR3 protein. The sample records some 170,000 distinct CDR3 sequences, about 30% being singletons. The receptor's source is a female donor with breast cancer. Some clones in this sample may be carry-over from other donors' samples. The sequenced sample was axillary lymph node tissue.

Here the CDR3 reads CASSLSEYTDTQYF. CDR3 coding DNA: TGTGCCAGCAGCCTTAGCGAATACACAGATACGCAGTATTTT. The chain is built from TRBV5-5 and TRBJ2-3, with D perhaps matching TRBD2 (5 bases). The CDR3 sequence is 14 residues long. The germline gives CDR1 SGHKS, CDR2 YYEKEE (reference sequence). V was clipped by 4 bases and J by 2 bases, with 11 bases between them.